The present TCR beta chain was sequenced within a study of cytomegalovirus exposure and HLA in healthy donors. The PCR employed 60 Vbeta primers together with 13 Jbeta primers. Generated by immunoSEQ multiplex PCR, the TCRdb table keeps only in-frame clones and is missing some. This sample has 65,000 to 100,000 clones, with roughly 77% found just once. Sequences were obtained from PBMCs. The sequence came from a woman between 35 and 50 years old in good health and CMV-seropositive.

The CDR3: CAIRGQGNQPQHF. CDR3 nucleotide sequence: TGTGCCATCAGGGGACAGGGCAATCAGCCCCAGCATTTT. The chain joins TRBV10-3 to TRBJ1-5; TRBD1 aligns across 8 bases. V was pared by 6 bases and J by 2 bases, with 0 bases of the junction left unmatched. Germline V gene data show CDR1 as ENHRY and CDR2 as SYGVKD. The CDR3 runs to 13 residues.